These T cell receptor beta chains were read from a single sample in a study of early T cells in non-severe SARS-CoV-2 infection. TCRdb re-called the 5' RACE reads through MiXCR, storing one row per CDR3 protein. The data show 40,000 or so distinct CDR3 sequences, with less than 6% seen just once and roughly 4% held by the top ten. This specimen was whole blood, taken at baseline. The source is an adult who was a healthcare worker with PCR-confirmed SARS-CoV-2 infection or an uninfected control (not recorded which). Both conserved end residues are part of each CDR3. The order of the fields is clone size, J gene, D gene, V gene, CDR3 protein, CDR3 DNA. A D gene is named only where the DNA matches it firmly. Clone size, where shown, is once, few, many, or a class for clones that have expanded.

many	TRBJ2-3	TRBD1	TRBV12-3/TRBV12-4	CASTLPGQGGPTDTQYF	TGTGCCAGCACCCTTCCGGGACAGGGTGGGCCCACAGATACGCAGTATTTT
many	TRBJ2-7	-	TRBV30	CAWSAQDEQYF	TGTGCCTGGAGTGCCCAGGACGAGCAGTACTTC
few	TRBJ2-3	-	TRBV30	CAWSLRSGTTDTQYF	TGTGCCTGGAGTTTACGTAGCGGCACCACAGATACGCAGTATTTT
many	TRBJ1-1	-	TRBV5-5	CASSSTVDDLNTEAFF	TGTGCCAGCAGCTCAACAGTCGACGACTTGAACACTGAAGCTTTCTTT
many	TRBJ2-4	-	TRBV12-3/TRBV12-4	CASSLRKNIQYF	TGTGCCAGCAGTTTAAGGAAAAACATTCAGTACTTC
many	TRBJ2-5	TRBD2	TRBV5-1	CASSFGSGGPQETQYF	TGCGCCAGCAGCTTCGGTAGCGGGGGACCCCAAGAGACCCAGTACTTC
-	TRBJ2-1	-	TRBV4-3	CASSQNRETYNEQFF	TGCGCCAGCAGCCAAAACAGGGAAACCTACAATGAGCAGTTCTTC
many	TRBJ2-1	-	TRBV7-6	CASSFTIEIGSEQFF	TGTGCCAGCAGCTTTACAATCGAGATTGGGAGTGAGCAGTTCTTC
many	TRBJ2-4	-	TRBV4-2	CASSQVRQRLAKNIQYF	TGTGCCAGCAGCCAAGTTCGACAGAGACTAGCCAAAAACATTCAGTACTTC
many	TRBJ1-4	-	TRBV27	CASSLFGREGEKLFF	TGTGCCAGCAGTTTATTCGGAAGGGAAGGGGAAAAACTGTTTTTT
many	TRBJ2-3	-	TRBV25-1	CASSVGRRGDTQYF	TGTGCCAGCAGTGTAGGGAGGCGAGGAGATACGCAGTATTTT
many	TRBJ2-3	-	TRBV7-9	CASSQGPRGDTQYF	TGTGCCAGCAGCCAGGGACCTCGAGGAGATACGCAGTATTTT
-	TRBJ1-2	-	TRBV11-2	CASSLDYDYGYTF	TGTGCCAGCAGCTTGGACTATGACTATGGCTACACCTTC
many	TRBJ2-5	TRBD1	TRBV7-2	CASSSQGVQETQYF	TGTGCCAGCAGCTCGCAGGGGGTCCAAGAGACCCAGTACTTC
many	TRBJ2-1	-	TRBV2	CASELGGEQFF	TGTGCCAGCGAGTTAGGGGGTGAGCAGTTCTTC
many	TRBJ2-1	-	TRBV7-2	CASSTIGYF	TGTGCCAGCAGTACCATCGGTTACTTC
many	TRBJ2-1	TRBD2	TRBV11-2	CASSLEGLAGVGEQFF	TGTGCCAGCAGCTTAGAAGGACTAGCGGGTGTGGGTGAGCAGTTCTTC
many	TRBJ2-1	TRBD1	TRBV20-1	CSARDPIRDSEQFF	TGCAGTGCTAGAGATCCGATTAGGGACAGCGAGCAGTTCTTC
many	TRBJ1-1	-	TRBV6-6	CASRDNTEAFF	TGTGCCAGCAGGGACAACACTGAAGCTTTCTTT
few	TRBJ2-3	-	TRBV20-1	CSARDLAEDPYTQYF	TGCAGTGCTAGAGATTTAGCGGAGGATCCTTATACGCAGTATTTT
few	TRBJ2-3	TRBD2	TRBV6-2/TRBV6-3	CASTPGLATQYF	TGTGCCAGCACTCCCGGACTAGCGACGCAGTATTTT
many	TRBJ1-5	TRBD1	TRBV27	CASSSRTGRNQPQHF	TGTGCCAGCAGTTCCAGGACAGGGCGAAATCAGCCCCAGCATTTT
many	TRBJ1-1	-	TRBV20-1	CSAREDKRYEAFF	TGCAGTGCTAGGGAGGACAAACGGTATGAAGCTTTCTTT
many	TRBJ1-2	-	TRBV5-6	CASSVITVGGYTF	TGTGCCAGCAGCGTGATTACTGTGGGAGGCTACACCTTC
many	TRBJ2-7	-	TRBV5-6	CASSAPFRGYSFYEQYF	TGTGCCAGCAGCGCGCCTTTTCGGGGCTATAGTTTCTACGAGCAGTACTTC
many	TRBJ1-1	-	TRBV6-5	CASSYFQRTEAFF	TGTGCCAGCAGTTACTTCCAAAGGACTGAAGCTTTCTTT
many	TRBJ2-7	-	TRBV5-1	CASSFEGEYEQYF	TGCGCCAGCAGCTTCGAGGGAGAGTACGAGCAGTACTTC
many	TRBJ1-3	-	TRBV3-1	CASTLDGGLSSGNTIYF	TGTGCCAGCACCCTCGACGGGGGCCTCAGCTCTGGAAACACCATATATTTT
many	TRBJ2-1	TRBD2	TRBV18	CASCQGLAGDNEQFF	TGTGCCAGCTGTCAGGGACTAGCGGGAGACAATGAGCAGTTCTTC
-	TRBJ2-7	-	TRBV25-1	CASSRSGIDEQYF	TGTGCCAGCAGTAGGAGCGGTATTGACGAGCAGTACTTC
many	TRBJ1-1	-	TRBV28	CASCYRVNGEAFF	TGTGCCAGCTGTTACAGGGTAAACGGTGAAGCTTTCTTT
-	TRBJ2-7	TRBD2	TRBV2	CASKITSGLYEQYF	TGTGCCAGCAAAATCACTAGCGGCCTTTACGAGCAGTACTTC
few	TRBJ2-5	-	TRBV10-1	CASSDQTVGQETQYF	TGCGCCAGCAGTGACCAGACGGTAGGCCAAGAGACCCAGTACTTC
few	TRBJ2-5	-	TRBV4-1	CASSQDQKETQYF	TGCGCCAGCAGCCAAGACCAGAAAGAGACCCAGTACTTC
many	TRBJ2-7	TRBD1	TRBV10-3	CAIGDSSSYEQYF	TGTGCCATCGGGGACAGTAGCTCCTACGAGCAGTACTTC
many	TRBJ2-2	-	TRBV2	CASSELGLGELFF	TGTGCCAGCAGTGAATTAGGACTTGGGGAGCTGTTTTTT
many	TRBJ2-2	-	TRBV12-3/TRBV12-4	CATRDDAATGELFF	TGTGCCACCCGGGACGATGCGGCGACCGGGGAGCTGTTTTTT
medium-sized	TRBJ2-6	-	TRBV24-1	CATSDPQGLNSGANVLTF	TGTGCCACCAGTGATCCCCAGGGTCTCAACTCTGGGGCCAACGTCCTGACTTTC